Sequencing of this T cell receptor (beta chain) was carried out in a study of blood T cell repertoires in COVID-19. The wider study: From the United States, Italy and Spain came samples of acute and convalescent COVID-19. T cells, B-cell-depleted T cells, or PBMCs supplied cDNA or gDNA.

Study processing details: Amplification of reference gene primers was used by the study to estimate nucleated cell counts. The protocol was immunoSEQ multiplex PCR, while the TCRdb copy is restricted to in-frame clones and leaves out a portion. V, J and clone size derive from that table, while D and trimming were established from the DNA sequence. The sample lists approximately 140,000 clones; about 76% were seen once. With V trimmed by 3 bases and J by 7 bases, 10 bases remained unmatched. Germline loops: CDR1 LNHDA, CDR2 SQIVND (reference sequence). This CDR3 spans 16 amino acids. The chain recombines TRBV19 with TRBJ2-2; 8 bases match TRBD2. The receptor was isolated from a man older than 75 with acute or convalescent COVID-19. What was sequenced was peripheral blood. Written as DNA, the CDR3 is TGTGCCAGTAGTATTTTGGAAGCGGGGGCCGGCGGGGAGCTGTTTTTT. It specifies CASSILEAGAGGELFF. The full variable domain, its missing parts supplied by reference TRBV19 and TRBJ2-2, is DGGITQSPKYLFRKEGQNVTLSCEQNLNHDAMYWYRQDPGQGLRLIYYSQIVNDFQKGDIAEGYSVSREKKESFPLTVTSAQKNPTAFYLCASSILEAGAGGELFFGEGSRLTVL.